The rows below give T cell receptor beta chains drawn from one sample of a study of T cells in Graves' hyperthyroidism and ophthalmopathy. In TCRdb, the multiplex PCR reads were re-called with MiXCR into one record per CDR3 protein. Among under 200,000 distinct CDR3 sequences listed, roughly 9.4% were seen once. The sample was blood. The receptors come from a woman younger than 30 with Graves' hyperthyroidism that later progressed to Graves' ophthalmopathy. Both conserved end residues are part of each CDR3. A D gene is named only where the DNA matches it firmly. Part of the rows lack a size; the others show once, few, many or a class for expanded clones.

v_call	j_call	d_call	clone_size	cdr3_nt	cdr3_aa
TRBV4-1	TRBJ2-7	.	.	TGCGCCAGCAGTCTTCAGGGTGGGCCCTCCTACGAGCAGTACTTC	CASSLQGGPSYEQYF
TRBV30	TRBJ2-7	.	many	TGTGCCTGGAGTCATCAGGGTTCTACGCAGTACTTC	CAWSHQGSTQYF
TRBV11-2	TRBJ2-6	TRBD2	many	TGTGCCAGCAGCTTAGGGCCTAGCGGGAGGGCCTCTGGGGCCAACGTCCTGACTTTC	CASSLGPSGRASGANVLTF
TRBV19	TRBJ2-5	TRBD2	.	TGTGCCAGTAGTATACAGGGAGGGGAGACCCAGTACTTC	CASSIQGGETQYF
TRBV7-9	TRBJ2-2	.	many	TGTGCCAGCAGCTTATTCAGGGTGAACACCGGGGAGCTGTTTTTT	CASSLFRVNTGELFF
TRBV10-3	TRBJ1-4	.	many	TGTGCCATCAGTGACGGGGGAACAACTAATGAAAAACTGTTTTTT	CAISDGGTTNEKLFF
TRBV7-9	TRBJ2-1	.	.	TGTGCCAGCAGCTTAGTGCTGGAACGAGGCAATGAGCAGTTCTTC	CASSLVLERGNEQFF
TRBV5-4	TRBJ2-2	.	.	TGTGCCAGCAGCCCTCCTCGGGGGGAGCTGTTTTTT	CASSPPRGELFF
TRBV6-1	TRBJ1-1	.	.	TGTGCCAGCAGCTCTACAGGCCCTGAAGCTTTCTTT	CASSSTGPEAFF
TRBV2	TRBJ2-1	TRBD1	.	TGTGCCAGCAGTGATTTAGGGACAGGGGGCCACAATGAGCAGTTCTTC	CASSDLGTGGHNEQFF
TRBV24-1	TRBJ1-5	TRBD1	.	TGTGCCACCAGTGACCCCGGGACAGGGGGTTCTCAGCCCCAGCATTTT	CATSDPGTGGSQPQHF
TRBV5-4	TRBJ2-1	TRBD1	.	TGTGCCAGCAGCTTGTTAGCAGGGGGAATTAGCAATGAGCAGTTCTTC	CASSLLAGGISNEQFF
TRBV5-1	TRBJ1-1	TRBD1	many	TGCGCCAGCAGCCTCGACAGGGGGAACACTGAAGCTTTCTTT	CASSLDRGNTEAFF
TRBV25-1	TRBJ2-2	TRBD1	few	TGTGCCAGCCAGGGGGTCGCCGGGGAGCTGTTTTTT	CASQGVAGELFF
TRBV7-9	TRBJ2-1	TRBD1	many	TGTGCCAGCAGCTTTATAAAACAGGGGGATGAGCAGTTCTTC	CASSFIKQGDEQFF
TRBV2	TRBJ2-1	.	many	TGTGCCAGCAGGGAGGTTGTGGAGCAGTTCTTC	CASREVVEQFF
TRBV28	TRBJ2-1	TRBD2	many	TGTGCCAGCAGCTCACGATGGCTAGCGGCTCCCCCCCGTTCCTACAATGAGCAGTTCTTC	CASSSRWLAAPPRSYNEQFF
TRBV28	TRBJ1-5	.	many	TGTGCCAGCAGTTTACAGGAGGCTCCTGGGCAGCCCCAGCATTTT	CASSLQEAPGQPQHF
TRBV7-9	TRBJ1-1	.	many	TGTGCCAGCAGCTCGGCGGGCGGACAGTTGAACACTGAAGCTTTCTTT	CASSSAGGQLNTEAFF
TRBV20-1	TRBJ1-6	.	many	TGCAGTGCCAGGGGTTCACCCCTCCACTTT	CSARGSPLHF
TRBV9	TRBJ1-1	.	many	TGTGCCAGCAGCGTCCGACAGGAAGGGGCTCAAGCTTTCTTT	CASSVRQEGAQAFF
TRBV5-6	TRBJ2-3	.	.	TGTGCCAGCAGCATCCGCGGGGCCATGTCGGGTACGCAGTATTTT	CASSIRGAMSGTQYF
TRBV24-1	TRBJ1-1	TRBD1	many	TGTGCCACCAGTGCCTCCGGGACAGGGATGAACACTGAAGCTTTCTTT	CATSASGTGMNTEAFF
TRBV2	TRBJ1-5	.	many	TGTGCCAGCAGTGCGCGGCAGCCCAATTCGCCCCAGCATTTT	CASSARQPNSPQHF
TRBV4-1	TRBJ2-3	TRBD2	.	TGCGCCAGCAGCCAAGGGTGGCGGGAGGGGGATACGCAGTATTTT	CASSQGWREGDTQYF
TRBV7-9	TRBJ1-1	.	.	TGTGCCAGCAGTCGAAGCCCAGGGCCTGAAGCTTTCTTT	CASSRSPGPEAFF
TRBV5-1	TRBJ2-5	TRBD2	.	TGCGCCAGCAGCTGGGGCGCCGAGACTAGCGAGACCCAGTACTTC	CASSWGAETSETQYF
TRBV18	TRBJ2-5	.	few	TGTGCCAGCAAGTTGTACCAAGAGACCCAGTACTTC	CASKLYQETQYF
TRBV20-1	TRBJ2-5	.	many	TGCAGTGCTAGTCGGCAGAGGCAAGAGACCCAGTACTTC	CSASRQRQETQYF
TRBV5-1	TRBJ2-1	.	many	TGCGCCAGCAGCTTGGGGGCGGGACAAAACAATGAGCAGTTCTTC	CASSLGAGQNNEQFF
TRBV7-9	TRBJ1-2	TRBD1	many	TGTGCCAGCAGCCACCCGACAGGGGAGTCCACTAACTATGGCTACACCTTC	CASSHPTGESTNYGYTF
TRBV7-9	TRBJ1-1	TRBD1	few	TGTGCCAGCAGCGGGGCAGGGGGAGTGAGGAACACTGAAACTTTCTTT	CASSGAGGVRNTETFF
TRBV19	TRBJ2-2	TRBD2	.	TGTGCCAGTAGGGATAGCGGGATGAACACCGGGGAGCTGTTTTTT	CASRDSGMNTGELFF
TRBV2	TRBJ2-7	TRBD2	many	TGTGCCAGCAGTGGGTCTAGCGGGAGTGGTGCCTACGAGCAGTACTTC	CASSGSSGSGAYEQYF
TRBV5-6	TRBJ2-5	.	few	TGTGCCAGCAGCTGGACTTTTACCCAAGAGACCCAGTACTTC	CASSWTFTQETQYF
TRBV20-1	TRBJ2-7	.	many	TGCAGTGCTAGAGATTTCAGGGAGGATTACGAGCAGTACTTC	CSARDFREDYEQYF
TRBV6-1	TRBJ1-5	.	many	TGTGCCAGCACCCAACAGAACAATCAGCCCCAGCATTTT	CASTQQNNQPQHF
TRBV7-9	TRBJ1-1	.	many	TGTGCCAGCAGCTTTGAAGGTCTGCTGAACACTGAAGCTTTCTTT	CASSFEGLLNTEAFF
TRBV12-3/TRBV12-4	TRBJ2-3	TRBD2	many	TGTGCCAGCAGATCCTCTAGCGGGATCTTCTCAGATACGCAGTATTTT	CASRSSSGIFSDTQYF
TRBV20-1	TRBJ2-6	.	many	TGCAGTGCTGTCCCCAGGGATACTACTGGGGCCAACGTCCTGACTTTC	CSAVPRDTTGANVLTF
TRBV19	TRBJ2-7	.	.	TGTGCCAGTAGTATCAGGGCCCGCGGAGCTTACGAGCAGTACTTC	CASSIRARGAYEQYF
TRBV7-8	TRBJ2-7	TRBD1	many	TGTGCCAGCAGCTTAGCGCTCTCGGGACAGACTTACGAGCAGTACTTC	CASSLALSGQTYEQYF
TRBV4-1	TRBJ2-3	TRBD1	.	TGCGCCAGCAGCCAAGTTATACCCAGGACAGGGGGCGCAGATACGCAGTATTTT	CASSQVIPRTGGADTQYF
TRBV27	TRBJ1-4	.	many	TGTGCCATCATATTTGCAACTAATGAAAAACTGTTTTTT	CAIIFATNEKLFF
TRBV15	TRBJ1-5	.	few	TGTGCCACCAGCGGAGGGATACGGGCTAGCAATCAGCCCCAGCATTTT	CATSGGIRASNQPQHF
TRBV12-3/TRBV12-4	TRBJ2-7	.	many	TGTGCCAGCAGTTCGATGAGGTCCTACGAGCAGTACTTC	CASSSMRSYEQYF
TRBV15	TRBJ1-2	.	many	TGTGCCACCAGCGAGGGCTATGGCTACACCTTC	CATSEGYGYTF
TRBV12-3/TRBV12-4	TRBJ1-1	.	many	TGTGCCAGCATACGGGACCTGAACACTGAAGCTTTCTTT	CASIRDLNTEAFF
TRBV28	TRBJ1-2	.	many	TGTGCCAGCAGCCCCCCAACTCTTAACTATGGCTACACCTTC	CASSPPTLNYGYTF
TRBV14	TRBJ2-3	.	many	TGTGCCAGCAGCCAAGGGTTGCAGGTATTGTACACAGATACGCAGTATTTT	CASSQGLQVLYTDTQYF
TRBV5-6	TRBJ2-7	.	many	TGTGCCAGCAGCGGATACTACGAGCAGTACTTC	CASSGYYEQYF
TRBV6-1	TRBJ2-7	TRBD2	many	TGTGCCAGCAGACCTAGCGGGGGGACCTACGAGCAGTACTTC	CASRPSGGTYEQYF
TRBV7-8	TRBJ1-2	TRBD1	many	TGTGCCAGCAGCCAGGACCGGGACAGGGACTATGGCTACACCTTC	CASSQDRDRDYGYTF
TRBV15	TRBJ2-5	TRBD2	few	TGTGCCACCAGCAGAGATAGGAGACTAGCGGGATTGGAGACCCAGTACTTC	CATSRDRRLAGLETQYF
TRBV18	TRBJ2-5	.	.	TGTGCCAGCTCACCCTTAGGGACGGCCATCCAAGAGACCCAGTACTTC	CASSPLGTAIQETQYF
TRBV9	TRBJ2-2	.	many	TGTGCCAGCAGCGTAGCCCCTAACACCGGGGAGCTGTTTTTT	CASSVAPNTGELFF
TRBV6-2/TRBV6-3	TRBJ2-7	.	.	TGTGCCAGCAGTTACTCAGGGGTCCCCTACTACGAGCAGTACTTC	CASSYSGVPYYEQYF
TRBV28	TRBJ2-7	TRBD2	many	TGTGCCAGCACCAGCCCTTCCGGGACTAGCGGGAGGGAGCCCTACGAGCAGTACTTC	CASTSPSGTSGREPYEQYF